A selection of T cell receptor beta chains follows, all from one sample in a study of cytomegalovirus exposure and HLA in healthy donors. Profiled with immunoSEQ multiplex PCR; TCRdb holds only in-frame clones, not every one. The sample consists of about 140,000 clones, 78% of them appearing once. The sample was PBMCs. Receptors originate from a female donor in good health and CMV-seronegative. The CDR3 runs from the conserved cysteine through the conserved F or W. D genes are given only for firm matches. Expanded clones get a size class; other rows say once, few or many, or leave the size out.

D: -
J: TRBJ1-1
size: -
V: TRBV14
DNA: TGTGCCAGCAGCCAAGGGGGGCCCACTGAAGCTTTCTTT
CDR3: CASSQGGPTEAFF

D: -
J: TRBJ2-3
size: -
V: TRBV5-1
DNA: TGCGCCAGCAGCTTGGAATCTGGACAGATCACAGATACGCAGTATTTT
CDR3: CASSLESGQITDTQYF

D: TRBD1
J: TRBJ2-5
size: -
V: TRBV27
DNA: TGTGCCAGCAGTCGCAGGGGGCCGGGAGAGACCCAGTACTTC
CDR3: CASSRRGPGETQYF

D: -
J: TRBJ2-7
size: -
V: TRBV4-2
DNA: TGTGCCAGCAGCCAAGATTTGGCAGGGGGGAAATCTAGCTCCTACGAGCAGTACTTC
CDR3: CASSQDLAGGKSSSYEQYF

D: -
J: TRBJ2-2
size: -
V: TRBV7-3
DNA: TGTGCCAGCAGCTTGGTAACTCCTTGCTCCGGGGAGCTGTTTTTT
CDR3: CASSLVTPCSGELFF

D: -
J: TRBJ2-7
size: -
V: TRBV7-2
DNA: TGTGCCAGCAGCTTAGGGGGCAGGTTAGCCTACGAGCAGTACTTC
CDR3: CASSLGGRLAYEQYF

D: -
J: TRBJ1-1
size: -
V: TRBV7-9
DNA: TGTGCCAGCAGCTTAACAGTTTCTACTGAAGCTTTCTTT
CDR3: CASSLTVSTEAFF

D: -
J: TRBJ2-2
size: once
V: TRBV4-3
DNA: TGCGCCAGCAGCCAAGATGCCCCCCGCAGTTACACCGGGGAGCTGTTTTTT
CDR3: CASSQDAPRSYTGELFF

D: -
J: TRBJ1-1
size: few
V: TRBV28
DNA: TGTGCCAGCAGCGAATCCAGGGTGTTTGGGGCTTTCTTT
CDR3: CASSESRVFGAFF

D: TRBD1
J: TRBJ1-2
size: few
V: TRBV5-1
DNA: TGCGCCAGCAGCCCGGGACAGGGGGTGGATGGCTACACCTTC
CDR3: CASSPGQGVDGYTF

D: -
J: TRBJ1-5
size: few
V: TRBV28
DNA: TGTGCCAGCAGTTTCCCCCCGAGCAATCAGCCCCAGCATTTT
CDR3: CASSFPPSNQPQHF

D: TRBD1
J: TRBJ1-5
size: few
V: TRBV5-6
DNA: TGTGCCAGCAGCTTGAGGGGGCTGGGTCAGCCCCAGCATTTT
CDR3: CASSLRGLGQPQHF

D: -
J: TRBJ2-7
size: -
V: TRBV19
DNA: TGTGCCAGTAGTATTTACAGAGACTACGAGCAGTACTTC
CDR3: CASSIYRDYEQYF

D: -
J: TRBJ2-7
size: -
V: TRBV30
DNA: TGTGCCTGGAAGATAGGCGGGGCGACCTACGAGCAGTACTTC
CDR3: CAWKIGGATYEQYF

D: -
J: TRBJ2-1
size: -
V: TRBV5-4
DNA: TGTGCCACCCTACGGCGGGATGGTTCCTACAATGAGCAGTTCTTC
CDR3: CATLRRDGSYNEQFF

D: -
J: TRBJ2-3
size: -
V: TRBV6-6
DNA: TGTGCCAGCAGTTACTCGATAGCAGATACGCAGTATTTT
CDR3: CASSYSIADTQYF

D: TRBD2
J: TRBJ2-7
size: -
V: TRBV5-4
DNA: TGTGCCAGCAGCCTGACTAGCGGGACCTACGAGCAGTACTTC
CDR3: CASSLTSGTYEQYF

D: TRBD1
J: TRBJ1-2
size: -
V: TRBV25-1
DNA: TGTGCCAGCCAGGGACAGCCGTATGGCTACACCTTC
CDR3: CASQGQPYGYTF

D: TRBD1
J: TRBJ2-7
size: -
V: TRBV18
DNA: TGTGCCAGCTCACCAGAGAGGAGTAGTCAGGGGGCGTACGAGCAGTACTTC
CDR3: CASSPERSSQGAYEQYF

D: -
J: TRBJ1-2
size: -
V: TRBV4-3
DNA: TGCGCCAGCAGCCAAGAGACAGGCGCCTATGGCTACACCTTC
CDR3: CASSQETGAYGYTF

D: TRBD1
J: TRBJ1-2
size: -
V: TRBV19
DNA: TGTGCCACCTGGACAGGCCGCTTGGGCTATGGCTACACCTTC
CDR3: CATWTGRLGYGYTF

D: -
J: TRBJ1-1
size: few
V: TRBV27
DNA: TGTGCCAGCAGCCTGGACTTCACCACTGAAGCTTTCTTT
CDR3: CASSLDFTTEAFF

D: -
J: TRBJ1-3
size: -
V: TRBV19
DNA: TGTGCCAGTAGTATCAGAATCGACAGTCGTTACTCTGGAAACACCATATATTTT
CDR3: CASSIRIDSRYSGNTIYF

D: -
J: TRBJ1-5
size: -
V: TRBV27
DNA: TGTGCCAGCAGTTTAGGGCCCCCGCGTAGCAATCAGCCCCAGCATTTT
CDR3: CASSLGPPRSNQPQHF

D: -
J: TRBJ1-5
size: -
V: TRBV19
DNA: TGTGCCAGTAGTCTACCGGGAGGAGGAAGCAATCAGCCCCAGCATTTT
CDR3: CASSLPGGGSNQPQHF

D: TRBD1
J: TRBJ1-1
size: -
V: TRBV7-2
DNA: TGTGCCAGCAGCTTAGGTGGACAGGGGGTCACTGAAGCTTTCTTT
CDR3: CASSLGGQGVTEAFF

D: TRBD1
J: TRBJ2-7
size: -
V: TRBV7-2
DNA: TGTGCCAGCAGCACAATGAGGGGGCCCTCCTACGAGCAGTACTTC
CDR3: CASSTMRGPSYEQYF

D: TRBD1
J: TRBJ1-4
size: -
V: TRBV11-2
DNA: TGTGCCAGCAGCTTAGGGGGACAGGGAAATGAAAAACTGTTTTTT
CDR3: CASSLGGQGNEKLFF

D: TRBD1
J: TRBJ2-7
size: -
V: TRBV28
DNA: TGTGCCAGCAGTTCCATTCGGACAGGGGTTGACGAGCAGTACTTC
CDR3: CASSSIRTGVDEQYF